The subject of this entry is one T cell receptor beta chain. Its antigen is unknown. These data originate in a study of Ad26.COV2.S vaccination and SARS-CoV-2 variants. Whole-study context: Within the COV1001 Ad26.COV2.S trial arm, the donor was enrolled.

The CDR3 spans 15 residues. After removal of 4 bases from V and 3 bases from J, the junction contained 6 bases not matched to a gene. The germline V gene has CDR1 MNHEY and CDR2 SVGAGI. Findings and caveats of the study: Placebo recipients had lower spike-specific TCR breadth than vaccine recipients. Comparability of non-spike TCR breadth was observed across vaccine and placebo recipients.

The treatment: roughly 18 received Ad26.COV2.S at low or high dose, single or two shots; about five received placebo; per-sample allocation not given. Day 63 after the first vaccine or placebo injection was the time point for sampling. SARS-CoV-2 spike from the Wuhan strain was encoded by the vaccine, an Ad26 vector. The table came from immunoSEQ multiplex PCR; TCRdb's copy has only in-frame clones and leaves some out. This sample has about 480,000 clones, with around nine tenths found just once. The gene calls are TRBV6-5 and TRBJ2-7; 10 bases align to TRBD2. The sequenced sample was peripheral blood, obtained in a trial of Ad26.COV2.S vaccine versus placebo. The clonotype originates from a person aged 18-65 years who received the Ad26.COV2.S COVID-19 vaccine or a placebo. The CDR3 DNA is TGTGCCAGCAGTTCAAGGCGGACTAGCGGCTACGAGCAGTACTTC. Residues: CASSSRRTSGYEQYF.